This T cell receptor (beta chain) was sequenced during a study of control samples from healthy donors and cancer patients. V was pared by 4 bases and J by 0 bases, with 10 bases between. This CDR3 is built from 15 residues. Per germline, CDR1 LGHNA and CDR2 YSLEER. Here immunoSEQ multiplex PCR was the method, and the copy in TCRdb shows in-frame clones only, minus some. The table has roughly 400,000 clones, approximately 92% seen once. The specimen was PBMCs. This rearrangement joins TRBV4-3 to TRBJ1-5; unclear D gene. This TCR was recovered from a man aged 35-49 years with head and neck cancer. In DNA, the CDR3 is TGCGCCAGCAGCCCAACCGGTAATAGCAATCAGCCCCAGCATTTT. Translating it yields CASSPTGNSNQPQHF.